The clone carrying this TCR beta chain was detected only a few times. This sample stems from a study of blood T cells in healthy people across ages. The germline CDR1 and CDR2 sequences are SGDLS and YYNGEE. Trimming at V came to 3 bases and at J to 4 bases, leaving 5 bases not matched to a gene. The CDR3 runs 15 residues. The second PCR ran about 6 to 11 cycles with a sample-barcoded 5' primer and J-beta primers. From the 5' RACE reads, TCRdb called clonotypes with MiXCR, one entry per CDR3 protein. The top ten hold under 30% of the sample, which has 780,000 or so distinct CDR3 sequences, more than 50% seen once.

This sequence originates from a man aged 40-55 years in good health. The V gene is TRBV9, the J gene TRBJ1-2; 11 bases fit TRBD1. The sample consisted of blood. CDR3 in amino acids: CASSARDRGGYGYTF. The CDR3 DNA is TGTGCCAGCAGCGCCAGGGACAGGGGGGGCTATGGCTACACCTTC.